A single sample is the source of the 27 T cell receptor beta chains below, sequenced in a study of T cell responses to AZD1222 COVID-19 vaccine. Produced via immunoSEQ multiplex PCR; TCRdb's table is partial and in-frame only. The data show 150,000 to 200,000 clones, 90% seen once. The source was peripheral blood, collected 28 days after the second dose of the MenACWY control vaccine. The origin of the receptors is an adult who received the MenACWY meningococcal vaccine as a control.

The chain recombines TRBV10-2 with TRBJ2-3; maybe TRBD2 (5 bases). CDR1 is WSHSY, CDR2 SAAADI, per germline. Trimming left V 2 bases short and J 2 bases short, with 11 bases between. The CDR3 length is 15 residues. In DNA, the CDR3 is TGCGCCAGCAGTGAGAGAGGGAGCGACACAGATACGCAGTATTTT. Protein: CASSERGSDTDTQYF.

The V and J genes are TRBV28 and TRBJ1-1, with D tentatively TRBD1 (5 bases). Germline CDR1 is MDHEN and CDR2 is SYDVKM. V was shortened by 5 bases and J by 3 bases, with 16 bases between the two germline ends. The CDR3 loop spans 15 amino acids. The CDR3 region has the DNA TGTGCCAGCAGTCCCCCCAGGGAGGCGCACACTGAAGCTTTCTTT. Translation gives CASSPPREAHTEAFF.

The V and J genes are TRBV7-9 and TRBJ2-2, with D possibly matching TRBD1 (5 bases). CDR3 length: 15 residues. V dropped 5 bases and J dropped 1 base, with 11 bases sitting between them. CDR1 is SEHNR, CDR2 FQNEAQ, per germline (reference sequence). Here the CDR3 DNA reads TGTGCCAGCAGCCTCAGGGCGGTGAACACCGGGGAGCTGTTTTTT. Amino acid sequence: CASSLRAVNTGELFF. The full variable domain, with the rest looked up from reference TRBV7-9 and TRBJ2-2, is DTGVSQNPRHKITKRGQNVTFRCDPISEHNRLYWYRQTLGQGPEFLTYFQNEAQLEKSRLLSDRFSAERPKGSFSTLEIQRTEQGDSAMYLCASSLRAVNTGELFFGEGSRLTVL.

V is TRBV3-1 (or the pseudogene TRBV3-2) and J is TRBJ2-5; D ambiguous. The V and J ends lost 2 bases and 3 bases respectively, with 4 bases between them. This CDR3 has 12 residues. Germline CDR1 and CDR2: LGHDT and YNNKEL (reference sequence). The CDR3 protein is CASSQSEETQYF. CDR3 DNA sequence: TGTGCCAGCAGCCAAAGTGAAGAGACCCAGTACTTC.

A few counts support this clone. The chain has TRBV19 and TRBJ1-5, with D hard to call. Looked up from germline, CDR1 is LNHDA and CDR2 is SQIVND (reference sequence). There are 13 residues in the CDR3. Trimming removed 5 bases at V and 4 bases at J, with 9 bases between. The CDR3 bases are TGTGCCAGTAGTTTATCGGGGAATCAGCCCCAGCATTTT. This translates into CASSLSGNQPQHF.

V usage is TRBV7-2 and J usage is TRBJ1-1; D gene ambiguous. Germline V gene data show CDR1 as SGHTA and CDR2 as FQGNSA. The CDR3 covers 15 residues. V shed 5 bases and J shed 1 base, with 14 bases lying between them. The DNA of the CDR3 is TGTGCCAGCAGCCCCATATGGGCGGAGAACACTGAAGCTTTCTTT. Translated: CASSPIWAENTEAFF.

This chain connects TRBV7-8 to TRBJ1-2; D remains unclear. This CDR3 region has 15 residues. Germline values: CDR1 SGHVS, CDR2 FQNEAQ. V was shortened by 2 bases and J by 8 bases, with 18 bases between the two germline ends. CDR3 in DNA: TGTGCCAGCAGCTTACACGGGGAGGCTGCGGACGGCTACACCTTC. Translation: CASSLHGEAADGYTF. The full variable domain, completed using reference TRBV7-8 and TRBJ1-2, is GAGVSQSPRYKVAKRGQDVALRCDPISGHVSLFWYQQALGQGPEFLTYFQNEAQLDKSGLPSDRFFAERPEGSVSTLKIQRTQQEDSAVYLCASSLHGEAADGYTFGSGTRLTVV.

This clone was observed a handful of times. The chain couples TRBV5-1 to TRBJ1-4; 9 positions match TRBD1. This CDR3 is 14 amino acids long. The germline gives CDR1 SGHRS, CDR2 YFSETQ. After removal of 3 bases from V and 7 bases from J, the junction contained 4 bases not matched to a gene. The DNA for the CDR3 is TGCGCCAGCAGCTCGACAGGGGGACGTGAAAAACTGTTTTTT. It specifies CASSSTGGREKLFF.

The chain recombines TRBV19 with TRBJ1-4; D ambiguous. There are 13 residues in the CDR3. Trimming left V 1 base short and J 7 bases short, with 7 bases between. The germline V gene has CDR1 LNHDA and CDR2 SQIVND (reference sequence). The CDR3 spells CASSIAPVEKLFF. The CDR3 DNA reads TGTGCCAGTAGTATAGCCCCGGTTGAAAAACTGTTTTTT.

The chain joins TRBV18 to TRBJ1-1, with 7 bases fitting TRBD1. Looked up from germline, CDR1 is KGHSH and CDR2 is LQKENI. The ends lost 3 bases at V and 5 bases at J; junction bases unmatched: 3. The CDR3 is 13 residues long. The CDR3 DNA reads TGTGCCAGCTCACCGGGACAGAGGACTGAAGCTTTCTTT. This encodes CASSPGQRTEAFF.

The genes are TRBV28 and TRBJ1-2; the D is unclear. This CDR3 is 12 amino acids long. Germline lookup yields CDR1 MDHEN and CDR2 SYDVKM. Trimming left V 9 bases short and J 5 bases short, with 13 bases between. In DNA form, the CDR3 reads TGTGCCAGTCGGACCGGGCAATATGGCTACACCTTC. Translating it yields CASRTGQYGYTF.

This clone was observed a handful of times. This sequence joins TRBV6-6 and TRBJ2-1, with 10 bases that match TRBD2. Germline V gene data show CDR1 as MNHNY and CDR2 as SVGAGI (reference sequence). The CDR3 sequence is 19 residues long. Trimming at V came to 5 bases and at J to 0 bases, leaving 13 bases not matched to a gene. The CDR3 DNA reads TGTGCCAGCAGTCCCGGACTAGCGGCGGTCAAAAGCTCCTACAATGAGCAGTTCTTC. Its protein is CASSPGLAAVKSSYNEQFF.

J is TRBJ2-4 and V is TRBV28; 12 bases are shared with TRBD1. V dropped 10 bases and J dropped 1; count of bases not matched to a gene: 11. This CDR3 has 17 residues. CDR1 is MDHEN, CDR2 SYDVKM, per germline. In nucleotides, the CDR3 is TGTGCCACCCGGGACAGGGGGCTGGTGGTGGCCAAAAACATTCAGTACTTC. Amino acid sequence: CATRDRGLVVAKNIQYF.

V is TRBV6-2 or TRBV6-3 and J is TRBJ2-1; TRBD2 agrees at 13 bases. Germline CDR1 and CDR2: MNHEY and SVGEGT. The CDR3 has 18 residues. V trimming: 0 bases; J trimming: 9 bases; junction bases outside the gene matches: 11. CDR3 amino acids: CASSYSRTSGGGRGEQFF. The DNA for the CDR3 is TGTGCCAGCAGTTACTCCCGGACTAGCGGGGGTGGCCGCGGTGAGCAGTTCTTC.

The V gene is TRBV20-1, the J gene TRBJ1-2; D is uncertain. V lost 5 bases to trimming and J lost 8 bases, with 12 bases between them. This CDR3 comprises 11 residues. Germline V gene sequence: CDR1 DFQATT, CDR2 SNEGSKA (reference sequence). The CDR3 nucleotides are TGCAGTGCTCCTGTTAGGAGCGGCTACACCTTC. Residues: CSAPVRSGYTF.

V usage is TRBV4-1 and J usage is TRBJ1-4; maybe TRBD1 (5 bases). V lost 1 base and J 4 bases, leaving 13 bases between the germline ends. The CDR3 has 16 residues. Germline CDR1 and CDR2: MGHRA and YSYEKL. The CDR3 DNA follows: TGCGCCAGCAGCCAAGTTACGGGGGTCGGTAATGAAAAACTGTTTTTT. This sequence encodes CASSQVTGVGNEKLFF.

V is TRBV9 and J is TRBJ1-1, with D perhaps matching TRBD1 (5 bases). This CDR3 has 14 residues. The V gene's germline CDR1 is SGDLS and CDR2 YYNGEE. The germline V and J ends were trimmed by 0 bases and 6 bases, with 12 bases remaining between them. The CDR3 spells CASSVALKGPEAFF. The CDR3 DNA sequence: TGTGCCAGCAGCGTAGCGTTAAAGGGGCCTGAAGCTTTCTTT.

The chain is built from TRBV24-1 and TRBJ2-2; perhaps TRBD1 as D (6 bases). Trimming stripped 0 bases from V and 2 bases from J, with 9 bases between. Germline assignment: CDR1 KGHDR and CDR2 SFDVKD. The CDR3 sequence is 16 residues long. The CDR3 reads CATSDLQGPNTGELFF. The CDR3 DNA sequence: TGTGCCACCAGTGATTTGCAGGGGCCTAACACCGGGGAGCTGTTTTTT.

V is TRBV3-1 (or the pseudogene TRBV3-2) and J is TRBJ2-7; D gene ambiguous. The V gene lost 5 bases and the J gene lost 7 bases, with 9 bases spanning the gap. Germline CDR1 reads LGHDT; CDR2 reads YNNKEL (reference sequence). The CDR3 totals 11 residues. The CDR3 sequence: CASSIKGEQYF. The CDR3 bases are TGTGCCAGCAGCATCAAAGGAGAGCAGTACTTC.

This clone was seen more than once but under ten times. The V call is TRBV6-5, the J call TRBJ2-7, with 8 bases fitting TRBD2. The CDR3 extends over 11 amino acids. The ends lost 8 bases at V and 4 bases at J; junction bases unmatched: 1. CDR1 is MNHEY, CDR2 SVGAGI, per germline. The CDR3, as DNA: TGTGCCAGCCAGCGGGGGTACGAGCAGTACTTC. This translates into CASQRGYEQYF.

With respect to this clone: Other DNA variants within this sample encode the same CDR3. J is TRBJ1-1 and V is TRBV6-4; D not certain. Germline assignment: CDR1 MRHNA and CDR2 SNTAGT. Trimming took off 6 bases at V and 1 base at J, with 9 bases between the two ends. The length of the CDR3 is 13 residues. The CDR3 coding sequence is TGTGCCAGCAGAGAAGGGTGGAACACTGAAGCTTTCTTT. It specifies CASREGWNTEAFF.

V is TRBV30 and J is TRBJ1-4, with 9 bases lining up with TRBD1. Germline assignment: CDR1 GTSNPN and CDR2 SVGIG (reference sequence). V lost 5 bases and J lost 7; bases outside the gene matches: 8. CDR3 length: 14 amino acids. The CDR3: CAWGRGTGIEKLFF. In DNA form, the CDR3 reads TGTGCCTGGGGGAGAGGGACAGGGATTGAAAAACTGTTTTTT.

The chain links TRBV19 to TRBJ1-6; 9 nucleotides agree with TRBD1. Looked up from germline, CDR1 is LNHDA and CDR2 is SQIVND (reference sequence). CDR3 length: 16 amino acids. Losses at the gene ends were 6 bases for V and 1 base for J; bases not matched to a gene: 4. CDR3 bases: TGTGCCAGTAGCTCGACAGGGGGGTCCTATAATTCACCCCTCCACTTT. Encoded protein: CASSSTGGSYNSPLHF.

This clone showed up just a few times. The gene calls are TRBV4-3 and TRBJ2-3; TRBD2 matches at 10 bases. The length of the CDR3 is 16 residues. The J segment lost 0 bases and the V segment lost 3 bases, leaving 3 bases of the junction unmatched. CDR1 is LGHNA, CDR2 YSLEER, per germline. The CDR3 region has the DNA TGCGCCAGCAGCCACCTACTAGCGGGAAGCACAGATACGCAGTATTTT. Amino acid sequence: CASSHLLAGSTDTQYF.

The CDR3 loop reads CASGARGLGETQYF. In nucleotides, the CDR3 is TGTGCCAGCGGGGCCAGGGGGCTTGGAGAGACCCAGTACTTC. The chain uses TRBV6-5 and TRBJ2-5, with TRBD1 identical over 8 bases. After removal of 8 bases from V and 4 bases from J, the junction contained 9 bases not matched to a gene. Looked up from germline, CDR1 is MNHEY and CDR2 is SVGAGI. The CDR3 consists of 14 residues.

V and J are TRBV5-6 and TRBJ2-3, with 9 positions matching TRBD1. Germline V CDR1 and CDR2: SGHDT, YYEEEE. Unmatched junction bases numbered 7, after V lost 0 bases and J lost 2 bases. The CDR3 is 17 amino acids. In nucleotides, the CDR3 is TGTGCCAGCAGCTTGGCGTGGGGACAGGGACCCACAGATACGCAGTATTTT. It encodes CASSLAWGQGPTDTQYF.

The rearrangement uses TRBV10-3 and TRBJ1-2; 9 bases align to TRBD1. Germline CDR1 and CDR2: ENHRY and SYGVKD. The junction had 9 bases not matched to a gene; V was cut back by 4 bases and J by 3 bases. The CDR3 totals 16 residues. CDR3 amino acids: CAISGNRGQRYYGYTF. In DNA form, the CDR3 reads TGTGCCATCAGTGGCAACAGGGGGCAGAGGTACTATGGCTACACCTTC.